The 11 T cell receptor beta chains below were found in one sample sequenced in a study of blood T cell repertoires in COVID-19. The method was immunoSEQ multiplex PCR; TCRdb's version includes in-frame clones alone and lacks a portion of them. In the table there are about 81,000 clones, over 75% of which are singletons. The specimen was peripheral blood. The receptors originated from a man aged 65 to 85 with active or convalescent COVID-19.

Only one count was recorded for this clone. V gene TRBV12-3 or TRBV12-4 combines with J gene TRBJ2-3, with a possible D match to TRBD2 (5 bases). This CDR3 has 12 amino acids. V was shortened by 9 bases and J by 3 bases, with 10 bases between the two germline ends. The CDR3: CAREGTTDTQYF. The CDR3 DNA sequence: TGTGCCAGAGAGGGTACTACAGATACGCAGTATTTT.

The V call is TRBV11-2, the J call TRBJ2-3; a possible D gene is TRBD2 (5 bases). In germline, CDR1 is SGHAT, CDR2 FQNNGV. The CDR3 is 14 amino acids. V was cut by 3 bases and J by 4 bases, with 11 bases left in between. CDR3 in DNA: TGTGCCAGCAGCTTCGGGGTTGGGGCAGATACGCAGTATTTT. This codes for CASSFGVGADTQYF.

This sequence joins TRBV18 and TRBJ2-3; the D is unclear. Germline V gives CDR1 KGHSH, CDR2 LQKENI. Deletions cut 3 bases from V and 4 bases from J, with 2 bases between. This CDR3 spans 11 amino acids. Here the CDR3 DNA reads TGTGCCAGCTCACCCGCAGATACGCAGTATTTT. This encodes CASSPADTQYF. Full variable domain (outside the CDR3, taken from reference TRBV18 and TRBJ2-3): NAGVMQNPRHLVRRRGQEARLRCSPMKGHSHVYWYRQLPEEGLKFMVYLQKENIIDESGMPKERFSAEFPKEGPSILRIQQVVRGDSAAYFCASSPADTQYFGPGTRLTVL.

This chain links TRBV6-2 or TRBV6-3 with TRBJ2-3; 8 nucleotides line up with TRBD2. The V segment lost 0 bases and the J segment 2 bases; nucleotides outside the gene matches: 4. The length of the CDR3 is 16 residues. Germline-derived CDR1 and CDR2 are MNHEY and SVGEGT. In DNA, the CDR3 is TGTGCCAGCAGTTACTCGAGTAGCGGGGACACAGATACGCAGTATTTT. Translating gives CASSYSSSGDTDTQYF.

The rearrangement links TRBV5-4 to TRBJ2-5; TRBD1 agrees at 8 bases. CDR1 is SGHNT and CDR2 is YYREEE in the germline V gene (reference sequence). V shed 2 bases, J shed 5 bases, and the junction held 5 bases outside the gene matches. The CDR3 sequence is 14 residues long. This CDR3 reads CASSFQGARETQYF. The CDR3 DNA reads TGTGCCAGCAGCTTTCAGGGGGCACGGGAGACCCAGTACTTC.

The gene calls are TRBV29-1 and TRBJ2-3; 10 bases match TRBD2. This CDR3 has 13 amino acids. With V trimmed by 0 bases and J by 11 bases, 5 bases remained unmatched. Germline values: CDR1 SQVTM, CDR2 ANQGSEA. CDR3 sequence reads: CSVEDGAGGQQYF. As DNA, the CDR3 is TGCAGCGTTGAAGACGGAGCGGGGGGGCAGCAGTATTTT.

The chain has TRBV19 and TRBJ1-2, with 7 bases that match TRBD1. The CDR3 length is 14 residues. Looked up from germline, CDR1 is LNHDA and CDR2 is SQIVND (reference sequence). V was clipped by 10 bases and J by 2 bases; unmatched bases: 10. CDR3 DNA: TGTGCCACCAACTTTCCAGGGGGAAACTATGGCTACACCTTC. Translating gives CATNFPGGNYGYTF. The full variable domain, in which reference TRBV19 and TRBJ1-2 provide the parts outside the CDR3, is DGGITQSPKYLFRKEGQNVTLSCEQNLNHDAMYWYRQDPGQGLRLIYYSQIVNDFQKGDIAEGYSVSREKKESFPLTVTSAQKNPTAFYLCATNFPGGNYGYTFGSGTRLTVV.

The chain uses TRBV5-1 and TRBJ2-1; 9 bases agree with TRBD2. After removal of 0 bases from V and 7 bases from J, the junction contained 5 bases not matched to a gene. From germline, CDR1 is SGHRS and CDR2 YFSETQ. CDR3 length: 15 amino acids. The CDR3: CASSLGSGGRNEQFF. The CDR3, as DNA: TGCGCCAGCAGCTTGGGTAGCGGGGGTAGAAATGAGCAGTTCTTC.

V usage is TRBV7-9 and J usage is TRBJ1-2, with D possibly matching TRBD1 (5 bases). Trimming shortened V by 0 bases and J by 8 bases, and 13 bases separated the two germline ends. The CDR3 consists of 14 residues. Germline V lookup: CDR1 SEHNR, CDR2 FQNEAQ (reference sequence). In DNA form, the CDR3 reads TGTGCCAGCAGCTTAGCTCCGGGCCGGGGGGGCTACACCTTC. Its protein is CASSLAPGRGGYTF. The full variable domain, in which reference TRBV7-9 and TRBJ1-2 provide the parts outside the CDR3, is DTGVSQNPRHKITKRGQNVTFRCDPISEHNRLYWYRQTLGQGPEFLTYFQNEAQLEKSRLLSDRFSAERPKGSFSTLEIQRTEQGDSAMYLCASSLAPGRGGYTFGSGTRLTVV.

For the CDR3, the DNA is TGTGCCAGTAGTAGGCCGACAGGGGGAATTCAGCCCCAGCATTTT. It specifies CASSRPTGGIQPQHF. The chain uses TRBV19 and TRBJ1-5, with TRBD1 identical over 9 bases. Losses at the gene ends were 4 bases for V and 6 bases for J; bases not matched to a gene: 7. CDR1 and CDR2 from the germline V gene are LNHDA and SQIVND (reference sequence). The CDR3 is 15 residues long.

The J gene is TRBJ2-1, the V gene TRBV27; TRBD1 matches 8 bases. Germline V gene lookup returns CDR1 MNHEY and CDR2 SMNVEV (reference sequence). This CDR3 comprises 15 residues. With V trimmed by 7 bases and J by 4 bases, 9 bases remained unmatched. CDR3 sequence (DNA): TGTGCCAGCACTCTCTGGCAGGGGGCTTACAATGAGCAGTTCTTC. Protein sequence: CASTLWQGAYNEQFF.